This TCR beta chain was sequenced during a study of graft-versus-host responses after intestinal transplantation. For the study at large: Recipients underwent multivisceral, liver-intestinal, or isolated intestinal transplants.

Study-level results: There were GvH clones found in recipient marrow, and some of them appeared first in ileum or blood. Early declines in HvG clones that occurred post-transplant were associated with peak circulating GvH clone levels.

Data came from immunoSEQ multiplex PCR; TCRdb stores just in-frame clones and leaves some out. There are tens of thousands of clones in the sample; roughly 90% occur only once, and less than 2% lies in the top ten. Note on this clone: Its specificity is not known.

This sequence originates from a human patient who received an intestinal transplant, so some T cells may come from the graft donor. Sequences were derived from PBMCs, sampled 26 days after transplant.

Here the CDR3 DNA reads TGTGCCAGCAGTTTGACTAGCGGGAGTATTGCCAGGGCCAATGAGCAGTTCTTC. The encoded protein is CASSLTSGSIARANEQFF. The chain uses TRBV27 and TRBJ2-1; 12 bases agree with TRBD2. Unmatched junction bases numbered 12, after V lost 3 bases and J lost 6 bases. The CDR3 has 18 amino acids. The V gene's germline CDR1 is MNHEY and CDR2 SMNVEV (reference sequence).